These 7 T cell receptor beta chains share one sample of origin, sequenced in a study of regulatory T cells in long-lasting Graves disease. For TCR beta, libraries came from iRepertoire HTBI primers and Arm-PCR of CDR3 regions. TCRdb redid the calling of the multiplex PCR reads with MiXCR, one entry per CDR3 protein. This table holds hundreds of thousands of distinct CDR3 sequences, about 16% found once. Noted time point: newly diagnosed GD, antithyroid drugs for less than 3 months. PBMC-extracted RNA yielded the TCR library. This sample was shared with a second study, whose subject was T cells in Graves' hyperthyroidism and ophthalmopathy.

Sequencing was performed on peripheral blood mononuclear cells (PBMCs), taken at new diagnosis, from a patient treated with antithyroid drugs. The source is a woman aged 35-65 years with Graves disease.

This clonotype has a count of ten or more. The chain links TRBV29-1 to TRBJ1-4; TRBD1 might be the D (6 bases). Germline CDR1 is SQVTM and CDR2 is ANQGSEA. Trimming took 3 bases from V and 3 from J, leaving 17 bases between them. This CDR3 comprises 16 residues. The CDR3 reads CSVEGGAGAPNEKLFF. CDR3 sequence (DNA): TGCAGCGTTGAGGGAGGGGCAGGGGCTCCTAATGAAAAACTGTTTTTT.

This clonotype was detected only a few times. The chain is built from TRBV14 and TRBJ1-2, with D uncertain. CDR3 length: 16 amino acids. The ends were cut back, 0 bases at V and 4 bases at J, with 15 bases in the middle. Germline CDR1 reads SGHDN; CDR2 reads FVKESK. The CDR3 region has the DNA TGTGCCAGCAGCCAAGACATGAAAAGTAGCCGCTATGGCTACACCTTC. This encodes CASSQDMKSSRYGYTF.

The CDR3 spells CASSLLGDRAETQYF. DNA for the CDR3: TGCGCCAGCAGCCTTCTCGGAGACAGGGCAGAGACCCAGTACTTC. The V call is TRBV5-1, the J call TRBJ2-5, with 7 bases aligning to TRBD1. Germline V CDR1 and CDR2: SGHRS, YFSETQ. V shed 4 bases and J 4 bases; nucleotides not matched to a gene: 10. This CDR3 spans 15 amino acids.

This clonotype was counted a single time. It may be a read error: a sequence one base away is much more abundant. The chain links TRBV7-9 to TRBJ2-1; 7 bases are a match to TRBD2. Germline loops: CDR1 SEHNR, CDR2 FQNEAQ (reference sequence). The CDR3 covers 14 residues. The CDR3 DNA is TGTGCCGGCAGCTTACGGGGGGTATACAATGAGCAGTTCTTC. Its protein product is CAGSLRGVYNEQFF.

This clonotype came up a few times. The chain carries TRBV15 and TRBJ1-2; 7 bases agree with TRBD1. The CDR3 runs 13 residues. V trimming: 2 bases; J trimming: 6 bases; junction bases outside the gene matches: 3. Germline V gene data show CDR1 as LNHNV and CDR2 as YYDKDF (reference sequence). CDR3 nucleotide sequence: TGTGCCACCAGCAGAACAGGGGAAAATGGCTACACCTTC. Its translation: CATSRTGENGYTF.

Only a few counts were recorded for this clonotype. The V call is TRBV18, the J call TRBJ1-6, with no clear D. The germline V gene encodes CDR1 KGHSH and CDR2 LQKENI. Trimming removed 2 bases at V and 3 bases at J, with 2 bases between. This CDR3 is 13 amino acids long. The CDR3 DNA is TGTGCCAGCTCACCAAACTATAATTCACCCCTCCACTTT. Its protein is CASSPNYNSPLHF.

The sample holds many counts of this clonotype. The CDR3 DNA reads as TGCAGTGCTGGACTGACAGGGATACACTCTGGAAACACCATATATTTT. This translates into CSAGLTGIHSGNTIYF. The chain joins TRBV20-1 to TRBJ1-3; 7 nucleotides agree with TRBD1. CDR3 length: 16 residues. Germline V gene sequence: CDR1 DFQATT, CDR2 SNEGSKA (reference sequence). V lost 5 bases to trimming and J lost 0 bases; unmatched junction nucleotides: 10.